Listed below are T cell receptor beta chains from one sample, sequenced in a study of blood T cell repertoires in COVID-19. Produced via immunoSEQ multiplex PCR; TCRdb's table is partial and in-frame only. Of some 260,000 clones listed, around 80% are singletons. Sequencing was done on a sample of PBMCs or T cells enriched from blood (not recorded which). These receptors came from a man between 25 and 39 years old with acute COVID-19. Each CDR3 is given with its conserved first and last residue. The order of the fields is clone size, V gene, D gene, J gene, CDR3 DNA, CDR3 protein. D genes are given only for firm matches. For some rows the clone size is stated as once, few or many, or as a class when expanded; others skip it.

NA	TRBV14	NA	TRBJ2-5	TGTGCCAGCAGTGGAAGGGGTGGCCAAGAGACCCAGTACTTC	CASSGRGGQETQYF
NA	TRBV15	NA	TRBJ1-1	TGTGCCACCAGCTTTGGACAGAACACTGAAGCTTTCTTT	CATSFGQNTEAFF
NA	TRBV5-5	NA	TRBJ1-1	TGTGCCAGCAGCTTCATTTCTGAAGCTTTCTTT	CASSFISEAFF
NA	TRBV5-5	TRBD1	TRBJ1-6	TGTGCCAGCAGTGTCCAGGACAGGGGGTTGTCACCCCTCCACTTT	CASSVQDRGLSPLHF
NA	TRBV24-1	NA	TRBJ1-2	TGTGCCACCAGTGACAGAACCAGTAACTATGGCTACACCTTC	CATSDRTSNYGYTF
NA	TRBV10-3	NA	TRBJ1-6	TGTGCCATCAGTGCGGCCCCGGCAGGTGGGAATTCACCCCTCCACTTT	CAISAAPAGGNSPLHF
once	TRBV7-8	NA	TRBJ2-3	TGTGCCAGCAGCTCCGTGACAGGAGATACGCAGTATTTT	CASSSVTGDTQYF
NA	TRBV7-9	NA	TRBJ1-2	TGTGCCAGCAGTCGACAAGGCCCCTCTGGCTACACCTTC	CASSRQGPSGYTF
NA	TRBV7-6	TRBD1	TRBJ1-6	TGTGCCAGCAGCTTAGCGACAGGGGGGTCTAATTCACCCCTCCACTTT	CASSLATGGSNSPLHF
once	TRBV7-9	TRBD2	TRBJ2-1	TGTGCCAGCAGCCCTACCCGACTAGCGGGAGACGGCGGTGAGCAGTTCTTC	CASSPTRLAGDGGEQFF
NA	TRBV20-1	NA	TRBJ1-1	TGCAGTGCTAGTGGAGGGAACACTGAAGCTTTCTTT	CSASGGNTEAFF
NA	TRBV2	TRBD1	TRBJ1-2	TGTGCCAGCACTAGACAGGGGGTGGGATATGGCTACACCTTC	CASTRQGVGYGYTF
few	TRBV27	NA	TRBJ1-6	TGTGCCAGCAGTCCAATAATGGGGTTCGGGATCACACCCCTCCACTTT	CASSPIMGFGITPLHF
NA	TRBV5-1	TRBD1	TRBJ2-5	TGCGCCAGCAGCTTCGGACAGGTCGAGACCCAGTACTTC	CASSFGQVETQYF
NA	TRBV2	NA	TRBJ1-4	TGTGCCAGCAGCGTTTCGGGGGGTAGGGATGAAAAACTGTTTTTT	CASSVSGGRDEKLFF
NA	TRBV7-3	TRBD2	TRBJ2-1	TGTGCCAGCAGCCCACGGACTAGCGGGAGTATAAATGAGCAGTTCTTC	CASSPRTSGSINEQFF
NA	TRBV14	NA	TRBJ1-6	TGTGCCAGCAGCGCACGTGAGGGCATTAATTCACCCCTCCACTTT	CASSAREGINSPLHF
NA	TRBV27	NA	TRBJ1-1	TGTGCCAGCAGAACCGGCACTGAAGCTTTCTTT	CASRTGTEAFF
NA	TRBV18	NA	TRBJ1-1	TGTGCCAGCTCACCTACCCGGGGTCTACTCGACAACACTGAAGCTTTCTTT	CASSPTRGLLDNTEAFF
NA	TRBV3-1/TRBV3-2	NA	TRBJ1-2	TGTGCCAGCAGCCAAGTCCGAGACAAGCTCTATGGCTACACCTTC	CASSQVRDKLYGYTF
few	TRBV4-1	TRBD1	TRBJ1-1	TGCGCCAGCAGCCAAGCCGGGACAGGGTCGGTGAACACTGAAGCTTTCTTT	CASSQAGTGSVNTEAFF
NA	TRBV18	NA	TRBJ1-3	TGTGCCAGCTCACCCGGACAGCCTGGAAACACCATATATTTT	CASSPGQPGNTIYF
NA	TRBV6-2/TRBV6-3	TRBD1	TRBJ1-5	TGTGCCAGCAGTATCCGGGACAGGGGTATGGCCCAGCATTTT	CASSIRDRGMAQHF
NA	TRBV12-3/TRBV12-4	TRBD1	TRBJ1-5	TGTGCCAGCAGGGGACAGGGGGCTCTAGCCCAGCATTTT	CASRGQGALAQHF
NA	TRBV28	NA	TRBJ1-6	TGTGCCACCTCGGACAGATATTCACCCCTCCACTTT	CATSDRYSPLHF
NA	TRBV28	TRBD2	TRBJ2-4	TGTGCCAGCAGAATGGGACTAGCGTCTCAGTACTTC	CASRMGLASQYF